These T cell receptor beta chains were read from a single sample in a study of naive and memory T cell subsets. TCRdb analysed the 5' RACE reads with MiXCR anew, one entry per CDR3 protein. This repertoire shows more than 55,000 distinct CDR3 sequences, approximately 8% found once; its top ten account for around a tenth. All receptors come from a female donor in good health. CDR3s include the opening cysteine and the closing phenylalanine or tryptophan. The order of the fields is V gene, clone size, CDR3 length, D gene, J gene, CDR3 protein, CDR3 DNA. A D gene is named only where the DNA matches it firmly. Size is stated for part of the rows, as once, few or many counts, or as a class when the clone is expanded.

V gene: TRBV4-1
clone size: -
CDR3 length: 15
D gene: -
J gene: TRBJ2-7
CDR3 protein: CASSPFGRPGEEQYF
CDR3 DNA: TGCGCCAGCAGCCCTTTCGGCAGGCCTGGAGAAGAGCAGTACTTC

V gene: TRBV6-1
clone size: many
CDR3 length: 13
D gene: -
J gene: TRBJ1-2
CDR3 protein: CASREQGSGGYTF
CDR3 DNA: TGTGCCAGCAGAGAGCAGGGAAGTGGTGGCTACACCTTC

V gene: TRBV20-1
clone size: -
CDR3 length: 17
D gene: -
J gene: TRBJ2-1
CDR3 protein: CSALTRGRGLLTYEQFF
CDR3 DNA: TGCAGTGCTTTAACTAGAGGGCGGGGTCTATTAACCTATGAGCAGTTCTTC

V gene: TRBV25-1
clone size: few
CDR3 length: 13
D gene: -
J gene: TRBJ2-3
CDR3 protein: CATADGSTDTQYF
CDR3 DNA: TGTGCCACCGCGGACGGTAGCACAGATACGCAGTATTTT

V gene: TRBV19
clone size: -
CDR3 length: 12
D gene: -
J gene: TRBJ2-3
CDR3 protein: CASRRSTDTQYF
CDR3 DNA: TGTGCCAGCCGCAGATCCACAGATACGCAGTATTTT

V gene: TRBV20-1
clone size: few
CDR3 length: 14
D gene: -
J gene: TRBJ2-4
CDR3 protein: CSARDPNSMDIQYF
CDR3 DNA: TGCAGTGCTAGAGATCCCAATAGCATGGACATTCAGTACTTC

V gene: TRBV6-2/TRBV6-3
clone size: -
CDR3 length: 16
D gene: -
J gene: TRBJ2-7
CDR3 protein: CASSYQGRAGSYEQYF
CDR3 DNA: TGTGCCAGCAGTTACCAGGGCAGGGCCGGCTCCTACGAGCAGTACTTC

V gene: TRBV28
clone size: many
CDR3 length: 14
D gene: -
J gene: TRBJ2-5
CDR3 protein: CASSLLGSRGTQYF
CDR3 DNA: TGTGCCAGCAGTTTATTAGGCTCTCGGGGGACCCAGTACTTC

V gene: TRBV6-2/TRBV6-3
clone size: many
CDR3 length: 16
D gene: -
J gene: TRBJ1-1
CDR3 protein: CASSHRLRGRPSDAFF
CDR3 DNA: TGTGCCAGCAGCCACAGGCTCAGGGGACGTCCGTCTGATGCTTTCTTT

V gene: TRBV7-2
clone size: many
CDR3 length: 15
D gene: -
J gene: TRBJ1-4
CDR3 protein: CASSLDGAFNEKLFF
CDR3 DNA: TGTGCCAGCAGCTTAGATGGTGCGTTCAATGAAAAACTGTTTTTT

V gene: TRBV5-1
clone size: many
CDR3 length: 14
D gene: -
J gene: TRBJ1-1
CDR3 protein: CASSVGTQNTEAFF
CDR3 DNA: TGCGCCAGCAGCGTCGGGACACAGAACACTGAAGCTTTCTTT

V gene: TRBV7-2
clone size: -
CDR3 length: 13
D gene: -
J gene: TRBJ2-7
CDR3 protein: CASSSSTAIGQYF
CDR3 DNA: TGTGCCAGCAGCTCTTCGACCGCCATCGGGCAGTACTTC

V gene: TRBV6-2/TRBV6-3
clone size: few
CDR3 length: 15
D gene: TRBD2
J gene: TRBJ2-1
CDR3 protein: CASRDSGGGYNEQFF
CDR3 DNA: TGTGCCAGCAGGGACAGCGGGGGTGGCTACAATGAGCAGTTCTTC

V gene: TRBV30
clone size: -
CDR3 length: 11
D gene: -
J gene: TRBJ2-5
CDR3 protein: CAWTLAETQYF
CDR3 DNA: TGTGCCTGGACCTTGGCTGAGACCCAGTACTTC

V gene: TRBV7-3
clone size: -
CDR3 length: 16
D gene: TRBD1
J gene: TRBJ1-4
CDR3 protein: CANSPTGGTHNEKLFF
CDR3 DNA: TGTGCCAACAGCCCGACAGGGGGGACCCATAATGAAAAACTGTTTTTT

V gene: TRBV4-3
clone size: few
CDR3 length: 13
D gene: -
J gene: TRBJ1-1
CDR3 protein: CASSQVRATEAFF
CDR3 DNA: TGCGCCAGCAGCCAAGTTAGGGCGACTGAAGCTTTCTTT

V gene: TRBV6-2/TRBV6-3
clone size: -
CDR3 length: 14
D gene: -
J gene: TRBJ2-1
CDR3 protein: CASSYSGPHNEQFF
CDR3 DNA: TGTGCCAGCAGTTACTCCGGACCCCACAATGAGCAGTTCTTC

V gene: TRBV7-2
clone size: -
CDR3 length: 18
D gene: -
J gene: TRBJ1-6
CDR3 protein: CASSLAGWRTSVDSPLHF
CDR3 DNA: TGTGCCAGCAGCTTAGCTGGGTGGCGGACAAGTGTGGATTCACCCCTCCACTTT

V gene: TRBV7-9
clone size: many
CDR3 length: 15
D gene: TRBD1
J gene: TRBJ1-4
CDR3 protein: CASSPRDRASEKLFF
CDR3 DNA: TGTGCCAGCAGCCCCCGGGACAGGGCGAGTGAAAAACTGTTTTTT

V gene: TRBV9
clone size: few
CDR3 length: 18
D gene: TRBD2
J gene: TRBJ2-5
CDR3 protein: CASSVGIRTSGGEETQYF
CDR3 DNA: TGTGCCAGCAGCGTAGGGATAAGGACTAGCGGGGGGGAAGAGACCCAGTACTTC

V gene: TRBV7-8
clone size: -
CDR3 length: 14
D gene: TRBD1
J gene: TRBJ1-2
CDR3 protein: CASSGQGANYGYTF
CDR3 DNA: TGTGCCAGCAGCGGGCAGGGGGCAAACTATGGCTACACCTTC

V gene: TRBV6-5
clone size: many
CDR3 length: 15
D gene: TRBD1
J gene: TRBJ1-2
CDR3 protein: CATSGPDRVWYGYTF
CDR3 DNA: TGTGCCACCAGTGGCCCGGACAGGGTTTGGTATGGCTACACCTTC

V gene: TRBV5-1
clone size: few
CDR3 length: 14
D gene: -
J gene: TRBJ1-1
CDR3 protein: CASSSARPNTEAFF
CDR3 DNA: TGCGCCAGCAGCTCCGCCCGTCCGAACACTGAAGCTTTCTTT

V gene: TRBV6-2/TRBV6-3
clone size: few
CDR3 length: 13
D gene: -
J gene: TRBJ1-5
CDR3 protein: CATHREEHQPQHF
CDR3 DNA: TGTGCCACCCACCGGGAGGAGCATCAGCCCCAGCATTTT

V gene: TRBV10-3
clone size: few
CDR3 length: 13
D gene: -
J gene: TRBJ1-2
CDR3 protein: CAISQAESYGYTF
CDR3 DNA: TGTGCCATCAGCCAGGCGGAGAGCTATGGCTACACCTTC

V gene: TRBV4-3
clone size: -
CDR3 length: 18
D gene: -
J gene: TRBJ1-3
CDR3 protein: CASSREWGTDYSGNTIYF
CDR3 DNA: TGCGCCAGCAGCCGAGAATGGGGAACAGACTACTCTGGAAACACCATATATTTT

V gene: TRBV5-1
clone size: many
CDR3 length: 14
D gene: -
J gene: TRBJ1-4
CDR3 protein: CASSERTTNEKLFF
CDR3 DNA: TGCGCCAGCAGCGAGAGGACAACTAATGAAAAACTGTTTTTT

V gene: TRBV4-3
clone size: -
CDR3 length: 20
D gene: TRBD1
J gene: TRBJ1-4
CDR3 protein: CASSRIHRDRGLYTNEKLFF
CDR3 DNA: TGCGCCAGCAGCCGAATACACCGGGACAGGGGGCTTTATACTAATGAAAAACTGTTTTTT

V gene: TRBV28
clone size: -
CDR3 length: 15
D gene: -
J gene: TRBJ2-7
CDR3 protein: CASSQQTGAANEQYF
CDR3 DNA: TGTGCCAGCAGCCAACAGACCGGGGCCGCCAACGAGCAGTACTTC

V gene: TRBV18
clone size: few
CDR3 length: 14
D gene: -
J gene: TRBJ1-2
CDR3 protein: CASSPLGFHYGYTF
CDR3 DNA: TGTGCCAGCTCACCATTGGGTTTTCACTATGGCTACACCTTC

V gene: TRBV7-3
clone size: few
CDR3 length: 16
D gene: TRBD2
J gene: TRBJ2-3
CDR3 protein: CASSSMGLVGVDTQYF
CDR3 DNA: TGTGCCAGCAGCTCCATGGGACTAGTGGGGGTGGATACGCAGTATTTT

V gene: TRBV6-1
clone size: many
CDR3 length: 15
D gene: -
J gene: TRBJ2-5
CDR3 protein: CASSEVTSRQETQYF
CDR3 DNA: TGTGCCAGCAGTGAAGTTACGAGCAGGCAAGAGACCCAGTACTTC

V gene: TRBV5-4
clone size: -
CDR3 length: 15
D gene: -
J gene: TRBJ1-6
CDR3 protein: CASSLYYRRNSPLHF
CDR3 DNA: TGTGCCAGCAGCTTGTATTACAGAAGGAATTCACCCCTCCACTTT

V gene: TRBV12-3/TRBV12-4
clone size: -
CDR3 length: 13
D gene: -
J gene: TRBJ1-2
CDR3 protein: CASSPGPNYGYTF
CDR3 DNA: TGTGCCAGCAGCCCAGGACCTAACTATGGCTACACCTTC

V gene: TRBV6-5
clone size: many
CDR3 length: 11
D gene: -
J gene: TRBJ2-5
CDR3 protein: CASSYSETQYF
CDR3 DNA: TGTGCCAGCAGTTACTCGGAGACCCAGTACTTC

V gene: TRBV19
clone size: many
CDR3 length: 12
D gene: -
J gene: TRBJ1-3
CDR3 protein: CASSKVGNTIYF
CDR3 DNA: TGTGCCAGTTCCAAGGTGGGAAACACCATATATTTT

V gene: TRBV28
clone size: many
CDR3 length: 16
D gene: -
J gene: TRBJ1-1
CDR3 protein: CASSQSTGPKNTEAFF
CDR3 DNA: TGTGCCAGCAGCCAATCGACAGGCCCGAAGAACACTGAAGCTTTCTTT

V gene: TRBV7-7
clone size: -
CDR3 length: 14
D gene: -
J gene: TRBJ2-2
CDR3 protein: CASSPAGNTGELFF
CDR3 DNA: TGTGCTAGCAGCCCAGCAGGGAACACCGGGGAGCTGTTTTTT

V gene: TRBV18
clone size: many
CDR3 length: 16
D gene: TRBD1
J gene: TRBJ2-7
CDR3 protein: CASSPRQGSASYEQYF
CDR3 DNA: TGTGCCAGCTCACCTCGACAGGGGTCGGCCTCCTACGAGCAGTACTTC

V gene: TRBV29-1
clone size: many
CDR3 length: 12
D gene: -
J gene: TRBJ2-3
CDR3 protein: CSVEDSTDTQYF
CDR3 DNA: TGCAGCGTTGAGGATAGCACAGATACGCAGTATTTT

V gene: TRBV5-6
clone size: many
CDR3 length: 13
D gene: -
J gene: TRBJ2-5
CDR3 protein: CASSFPGVETQYF
CDR3 DNA: TGTGCCAGCAGTTTCCCTGGTGTGGAGACCCAGTACTTC

V gene: TRBV5-4
clone size: -
CDR3 length: 16
D gene: -
J gene: TRBJ2-2
CDR3 protein: CASSLAGPGGTGELFF
CDR3 DNA: TGTGCCAGCAGCTTGGCAGGCCCCGGAGGCACCGGGGAGCTGTTTTTT

V gene: TRBV6-2/TRBV6-3
clone size: few
CDR3 length: 15
D gene: -
J gene: TRBJ2-6
CDR3 protein: CASSKDSSGANVLTF
CDR3 DNA: TGTGCCAGCAGCAAAGACAGCTCTGGGGCCAACGTCCTGACTTTC

V gene: TRBV20-1
clone size: many
CDR3 length: 14
D gene: -
J gene: TRBJ1-5
CDR3 protein: CSVARRGMGQPQHF
CDR3 DNA: TGCAGTGTCGCCCGGCGGGGGATGGGGCAGCCCCAGCATTTT

V gene: TRBV29-1
clone size: -
CDR3 length: 13
D gene: -
J gene: TRBJ2-7
CDR3 protein: CSVDSGSLYEQYF
CDR3 DNA: TGCAGCGTTGATTCAGGGTCCCTTTACGAGCAGTACTTC

V gene: TRBV20-1
clone size: -
CDR3 length: 15
D gene: TRBD2
J gene: TRBJ2-1
CDR3 protein: CSARDPGTSGNEQFF
CDR3 DNA: TGCAGTGCTCGGGACCCCGGGACTAGCGGCAATGAGCAGTTCTTC

V gene: TRBV7-3
clone size: few
CDR3 length: 13
D gene: -
J gene: TRBJ2-1
CDR3 protein: CASSPGTGLEQFF
CDR3 DNA: TGTGCCAGCAGCCCAGGGACTGGCCTTGAGCAGTTCTTC

V gene: TRBV15
clone size: -
CDR3 length: 17
D gene: TRBD2
J gene: TRBJ2-2
CDR3 protein: CATSRDMAGGRTGELFF
CDR3 DNA: TGTGCCACCAGCAGAGATATGGCGGGGGGGCGTACCGGGGAGCTGTTTTTT

V gene: TRBV19
clone size: many
CDR3 length: 14
D gene: -
J gene: TRBJ1-1
CDR3 protein: CASSIGKGGAEAFF
CDR3 DNA: TGTGCCAGTAGTATAGGAAAGGGGGGCGCTGAAGCTTTCTTT

V gene: TRBV7-9
clone size: many
CDR3 length: 16
D gene: -
J gene: TRBJ2-6
CDR3 protein: CASSLRGLAGANVLTF
CDR3 DNA: TGTGCCAGCAGCTTACGGGGGCTTGCTGGGGCCAACGTCCTGACTTTC